The sequence of this TCR beta chain was determined in a study of blood T cell repertoires in COVID-19. Germline CDR1 SEHNR, CDR2 FQNEAQ (reference sequence). The ends were cut back, 1 base at V and 6 bases at J, with 16 bases in the middle. The CDR3 totals 15 residues. Assay used: immunoSEQ multiplex PCR; TCRdb lists only in-frame clones, some missing. Of more than 85,000 clones in the sample, around 84% are singletons; the top ten hold 38%. The genes are TRBV7-9 and TRBJ2-7; tentatively, D is TRBD2 (6 bases). Sequencing was performed on peripheral blood. The TCR was taken from a man older than 75 with acute or convalescent COVID-19. CDR3 nucleotides: TGTGCCAGCAGCTTAGGGGACGGCGGGACCGCCGAGCAGTACTTC. Its translation is CASSLGDGGTAEQYF.